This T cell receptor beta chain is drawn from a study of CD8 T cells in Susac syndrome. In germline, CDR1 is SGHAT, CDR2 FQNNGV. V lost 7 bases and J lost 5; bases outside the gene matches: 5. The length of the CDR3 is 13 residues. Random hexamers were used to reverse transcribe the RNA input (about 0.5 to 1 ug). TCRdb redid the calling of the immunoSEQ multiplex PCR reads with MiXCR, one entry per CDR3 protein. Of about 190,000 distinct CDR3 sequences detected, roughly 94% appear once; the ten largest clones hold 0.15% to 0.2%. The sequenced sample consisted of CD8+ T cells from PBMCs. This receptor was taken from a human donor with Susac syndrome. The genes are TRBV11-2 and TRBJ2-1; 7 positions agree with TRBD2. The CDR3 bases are TGTGCCAGCACCCCCGGGGGGAACAATGAGCAGTTCTTC. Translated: CASTPGGNNEQFF.